Presented here are 27 T cell receptor beta chains from one specimen sequenced in a study of blood T cell repertoires in COVID-19. The assay was immunoSEQ multiplex PCR, and TCRdb's table has in-frame clones only and misses some. The sample consists of about 200,000 clones, around 84% of them appearing once. Sequencing input: peripheral blood. The receptors were gathered from a human donor in a cohort sampled during active COVID-19.

The chain links TRBV18 to TRBJ2-7; D unresolved. CDR3 length: 14 amino acids. Trimming removed 2 bases at V and 0 bases at J, with 8 bases between. Germline assignment: CDR1 KGHSH and CDR2 LQKENI. The chain's CDR3 is CASSPGPSSYEQYF. The DNA of the CDR3 is TGTGCCAGCTCACCAGGGCCGAGCTCCTACGAGCAGTACTTC. The whole variable domain, filled in from reference TRBV18 and TRBJ2-7, reads NAGVMQNPRHLVRRRGQEARLRCSPMKGHSHVYWYRQLPEEGLKFMVYLQKENIIDESGMPKERFSAEFPKEGPSILRIQQVVRGDSAAYFCASSPGPSSYEQYFGPGTRLTVT.

Written as DNA, the CDR3 is TGCGCCAGCAGCTTGAACGGGGGAGAAGAGACCCAGTACTTC. Protein sequence: CASSLNGGEETQYF. This chain joins TRBV5-1 and TRBJ2-5; weak D call: TRBD2 (6 bases). This CDR3 comprises 14 residues. V was shortened by 1 base and J by 3 bases, with 10 bases between the two germline ends. Germline V CDR1 and CDR2: SGHRS, YFSETQ.

The rearrangement uses TRBV2 and TRBJ2-2; D is perhaps TRBD2 (6 bases). V lost 8 bases and J 0 bases, leaving 13 bases between the germline ends. Germline V gene data show CDR1 as SNHLY and CDR2 as FYNNEI. This CDR3 has 15 amino acids. The CDR3: CASGEEATNTGELFF. The CDR3 DNA is TGTGCCAGCGGGGAGGAGGCTACGAACACCGGGGAGCTGTTTTTT.

This clone was found a few times. V usage is TRBV18 and J usage is TRBJ2-4; no firm D call. V was cut by 0 bases and J by 7 bases, with 7 bases left in between. Germline V gene data show CDR1 as KGHSH and CDR2 as LQKENI. The CDR3 spans 13 residues. CDR3 in amino acids: CASSPPSSNIQYF. Written as DNA, the CDR3 is TGTGCCAGCTCACCACCGTCCTCGAACATTCAGTACTTC.

The chain couples TRBV28 to TRBJ1-5; no firm D call. Trimming pared 3 bases from V and 0 bases from J, leaving 6 bases between. The CDR3 spans 14 residues. Germline-derived CDR1 and CDR2 are MDHEN and SYDVKM. The CDR3 bases are TGTGCCAGCAGTTTGTGGGCTAGCAATCAGCCCCAGCATTTT. Its protein product is CASSLWASNQPQHF.

The CDR3 is CASSFGMQGAFPFF. The CDR3 bases are TGTGCCAGCAGCTTCGGGATGCAGGGGGCGTTTCCTTTCTTT. The chain employs TRBV28 and TRBJ1-1; 8 bases are a match to TRBD1. This CDR3 contains 14 residues. J lost 12 bases, V lost 6 bases, and 15 bases had no gene match. Germline CDR1 reads MDHEN; CDR2 reads SYDVKM. The whole variable domain, filled in from reference TRBV28 and TRBJ1-1, reads DVKVTQSSRYLVKRTGEKVFLECVQDMDHENMFWYRQDPGLGLRLIYFSYDVKMKEKGDIPEGYSVSREKKERFSLILESASTNQTSMYLCASSFGMQGAFPFFGQGTRLTVV.

The genes are TRBV5-1 and TRBJ2-7, with TRBD2 identical over 11 bases. The CDR3 contains 17 residues. Per germline, CDR1 SGHRS and CDR2 YFSETQ. The V segment lost 0 bases and the J segment 3 bases; nucleotides outside the gene matches: 8. This chain's CDR3 is CASSLGPSGTSGYEQYF. CDR3 DNA sequence: TGCGCCAGCAGCTTGGGGCCCTCCGGGACTAGCGGCTACGAGCAGTACTTC.

This clone appeared a few times. V gene TRBV7-6 combines with J gene TRBJ1-1, with 7 bases matching TRBD1. V gave up 5 bases and J gave up 1 base; unmatched junction bases: 10. The CDR3 is 16 residues long. Germline V gene data show CDR1 as SGHVS and CDR2 as FNYEAQ. The CDR3 here is CASSPQTGLSNTEAFF. In DNA, the CDR3 is TGTGCCAGCAGCCCCCAGACAGGGCTATCGAACACTGAAGCTTTCTTT.

This sequence joins TRBV5-1 and TRBJ2-7; 12 nucleotides line up with TRBD2. The CDR3 is 18 amino acids. Germline assignment: CDR1 SGHRS and CDR2 YFSETQ. The V segment lost 3 bases and the J segment 1 base; nucleotides outside the gene matches: 11. The CDR3 sequence: CASSSSGRALRASYEQYF. DNA for the CDR3: TGCGCCAGCAGCTCTAGCGGGAGGGCCTTAAGGGCGTCCTACGAGCAGTACTTC.

This clone occurred a few times. This chain uses TRBV7-8 with TRBJ2-5, with D possibly being TRBD2 (5 bases). Germline-derived CDR1 and CDR2 are SGHVS and FQNEAQ. Trimming removed 4 bases from V and 0 bases from J, with 9 bases in between. This CDR3 has 14 residues. The CDR3 protein is CASSSGSYQETQYF. The CDR3 bases are TGTGCCAGCAGCTCGGGATCGTACCAAGAGACCCAGTACTTC.

The chain joins TRBV10-1 to TRBJ2-7, with 8 bases fitting TRBD2. The CDR3 is made up of 13 amino acids. J was trimmed by 5 bases and V by 0 bases; bases with no gene match: 0. Per germline, CDR1 WNHNN and CDR2 SYGVQD (reference sequence). The CDR3 DNA follows: TGCGCCAGCAGTGAGTCCGGGAGGGACGAGCAGTACTTC. Residues: CASSESGRDEQYF.

The chain joins TRBV6-2 or TRBV6-3 to TRBJ2-5; D might be TRBD2 (6 bases). Trimming removed 2 bases from V and 1 base from J, with 8 bases in between. The CDR3 length is 14 residues. CDR1 and CDR2 from the germline V gene are MNHEY and SVGEGT. CDR3 in DNA: TGTGCCAGCAGTTACGGGGGGACCCAAGAGACCCAGTACTTC. It encodes CASSYGGTQETQYF.

A word on this clone: The same CDR3 also results from other DNA sequences found in this sample. The gene calls are TRBV18 and TRBJ2-7; TRBD1 matches at 8 bases. Per the germline V gene, CDR1 is KGHSH and CDR2 is LQKENI. V gave up 8 bases and J gave up 0 bases; unmatched junction bases: 3. The CDR3 spans 13 residues. The CDR3 loop reads CASSDRGSYEQYF. CDR3 sequence (DNA): TGTGCCAGCAGTGACAGGGGCTCCTACGAGCAGTACTTC. Full variable domain (remainder filled in from reference TRBV18 and TRBJ2-7): NAGVMQNPRHLVRRRGQEARLRCSPMKGHSHVYWYRQLPEEGLKFMVYLQKENIIDESGMPKERFSAEFPKEGPSILRIQQVVRGDSAAYFCASSDRGSYEQYFGPGTRLTVT.

The chain recombines TRBV4-1 with TRBJ1-2; TRBD1 agrees at 9 bases. The CDR3 runs 16 residues. In germline, CDR1 is MGHRA, CDR2 YSYEKL. The trim removed 6 bases at V and 1 base at J, leaving 9 bases unmatched. As DNA, the CDR3 is TGCGCCAGCAGTCTCTCCGGGACAGGGAGTAACTATGGCTACACCTTC. Encoded protein: CASSLSGTGSNYGYTF.

This clone was recorded only once. The chain combines TRBV28 with TRBJ1-5; perhaps TRBD1 as D (6 bases). Germline-derived CDR1 and CDR2 are MDHEN and SYDVKM. The CDR3 covers 15 residues. Trimming shortened V by 3 bases and J by 0 bases, and 9 bases separated the two germline ends. The CDR3 DNA reads TGTGCCAGCAGTTTTGCAGGGGTTAGCAATCAGCCCCAGCATTTT. Encoded protein: CASSFAGVSNQPQHF.

In its sample, this clone was seen a few times. The rearrangement links TRBV7-2 to TRBJ2-7; D is unclear. The CDR3 extends over 11 amino acids. CDR1 and CDR2 from the germline V gene are SGHTA and FQGNSA. Trimming took off 3 bases at V and 5 bases at J, with 5 bases between the two ends. The CDR3 sequence is CASSFGNEQYF. The CDR3 bases are TGTGCCAGCAGCTTCGGTAACGAGCAGTACTTC.

The chain recombines TRBV20-1 with TRBJ1-1; 12 nucleotides match TRBD1. Germline V gene sequence: CDR1 DFQATT, CDR2 SNEGSKA (reference sequence). CDR3 length: 17 amino acids. With 3 bases clipped from V and 2 bases from J, the junction kept 10 bases outside the gene matches. CDR3 in amino acids: CSASLARDRGLNTEAFF. CDR3 DNA: TGCAGTGCTAGTTTAGCCCGGGACAGGGGGCTTAACACTGAAGCTTTCTTT.

The rearrangement uses TRBV5-6 and TRBJ1-2; TRBD1 aligns across 9 bases. The germline gives CDR1 SGHDT, CDR2 YYEEEE. The V segment lost 0 bases and the J segment 2 bases; nucleotides outside the gene matches: 2. The CDR3 spans 15 residues. The CDR3 sequence: CASSLGGTGNYGYTF. CDR3 DNA: TGTGCCAGCAGCTTGGGAGGGACAGGGAACTATGGCTACACCTTC.

The CDR3 sequence is CASGLVDRGLAGDADTQYF. CDR3 nucleotide sequence: TGTGCTAGTGGTTTGGTAGACAGGGGACTAGCGGGAGATGCAGATACGCAGTATTTT. The chain uses TRBV12-5 and TRBJ2-3, with TRBD2 matching 14 bases. This CDR3 contains 19 residues. V trimming: 0 bases; J trimming: 4 bases; junction bases outside the gene matches: 9. From germline, CDR1 is LGHNT and CDR2 FRNRAP.

The chain employs TRBV4-1 and TRBJ2-3; D not certain. Germline CDR1 is MGHRA and CDR2 is YSYEKL. Trimming left V 0 bases short and J 5 bases short, with 6 bases between. This CDR3 has 13 residues. CDR3 protein: CASSQEPLDTQYF. CDR3 in DNA: TGCGCCAGCAGCCAAGAACCACTAGATACGCAGTATTTT.

The V gene is TRBV7-8, the J gene TRBJ2-7; the D gene is possibly TRBD2 (5 bases). Germline CDR1 is SGHVS and CDR2 is FQNEAQ. CDR3 size: 16 residues. Trimming stripped 0 bases from V and 6 bases from J, with 18 bases between. The DNA for the CDR3 is TGTGCCAGCAGCTTAGCGCGGGTGTCCGAAACCGGCGAGCAGTACTTC. This translates into CASSLARVSETGEQYF.

V and J are TRBV28 and TRBJ2-7; 8 bases are shared with TRBD2. The ends lost 5 bases at V and 6 bases at J; junction bases unmatched: 18. The CDR3 is 17 amino acids. Germline CDR1 and CDR2: MDHEN and SYDVKM. The CDR3 coding sequence is TGTGCCAGCAGTCCAAACAACCCGGGACTAGTTAGCAGCGAGCAGTACTTC. This codes for CASSPNNPGLVSSEQYF.

This chain's CDR3 is CASSGYDRERETQYF. The CDR3 bases are TGTGCCAGTAGTGGATATGACAGGGAGCGTGAGACCCAGTACTTC. The rearrangement joins TRBV19 to TRBJ2-5; 7 bases map to TRBD1. Trimming removed 5 bases from V and 5 bases from J; junction bases left unmatched: 11. CDR3 size: 15 residues. Germline-derived CDR1 and CDR2 are LNHDA and SQIVND (reference sequence).

The CDR3 loop reads CASGLVLTGGHTDTQYF. The CDR3 DNA reads TGTGCTAGTGGTTTGGTACTAACAGGGGGCCACACAGATACGCAGTATTTT. The chain uses TRBV12-5 and TRBJ2-3; TRBD1 matches at 9 bases. The CDR3 is 17 amino acids. Trimming cost V 0 bases and J 2 bases; bases outside gene matches: 6. Per germline, CDR1 LGHNT and CDR2 FRNRAP. Full variable domain (rest looked up from reference TRBV12-5 and TRBJ2-3): DARVTQTPRHKVTEMGQEVTMRCQPILGHNTVFWYRQTMMQGLELLAYFRNRAPLDDSGMPKDRFSAEMPDATLATLKIQPSEPRDSAVYFCASGLVLTGGHTDTQYFGPGTRLTVL.

In this sample, this clone turned up once. This chain connects TRBV7-2 to TRBJ2-5, with 9 positions matching TRBD1. Looked up from germline, CDR1 is SGHTA and CDR2 is FQGNSA. Losses at the gene ends were 5 bases for V and 5 bases for J; bases not matched to a gene: 3. The CDR3 loop spans 13 amino acids. The CDR3 nucleotides are TGTGCCAGCAGCGCAGACAGGGGGGAGACCCAGTACTTC. Its translation is CASSADRGETQYF.

This chain uses TRBV18 with TRBJ1-1; 7 bases line up with TRBD1. Unmatched junction bases numbered 5, after V lost 9 bases and J lost 1 base. Germline CDR1 KGHSH, CDR2 LQKENI. CDR3 size: 13 residues. The CDR3 protein is CASRQGQNTEAFF. In DNA, the CDR3 is TGTGCCAGTCGACAGGGACAGAACACTGAAGCTTTCTTT.

This clone was recorded at least ten times. The chain is built from TRBV12-3 or TRBV12-4 and TRBJ2-1; D unresolved. CDR3 size: 12 residues. Between the trimmed V and J ends, which lost 6 bases and 6 bases, there was a span of 9 bases. CDR3 loop: CASSRNSNEQFF. Written as DNA, the CDR3 is TGTGCCAGCAGCCGTAACAGCAATGAGCAGTTCTTC.